Shown below are 15 T cell receptor beta chains from a single sample sequenced in a study of cytomegalovirus exposure and HLA in healthy donors. Primers for the PCR totalled 60 Vbeta and 13 Jbeta. Assay used: immunoSEQ multiplex PCR; TCRdb lists only in-frame clones, some missing. The sample carries some 96,000 clones, about 75% recorded once. Sequencing was done on a sample of PBMCs. The receptors here all came from a man aged 40-49 years in good health and CMV-seropositive.

The J gene is TRBJ2-1, the V gene TRBV5-6; D may be TRBD2 (5 bases). V lost 3 bases and J lost 7, with 14 bases in between. CDR1 and CDR2 from the germline V gene are SGHDT and YYEEEE. The CDR3 extends over 14 amino acids. The CDR3 loop reads CASSSLTRINEQFF. In DNA, the CDR3 is TGTGCCAGCAGCTCCTTAACTAGGATAAATGAGCAGTTCTTC.

The V call is TRBV19, the J call TRBJ2-5, with TRBD2 matching over 7 bases. The CDR3 runs to 13 residues. Germline-derived CDR1 and CDR2 are LNHDA and SQIVND (reference sequence). The ends lost 1 base at V and 7 bases at J; junction bases unmatched: 3. The CDR3 spells CASSIGPGGTQYF. In DNA, the CDR3 is TGTGCCAGTAGTATAGGTCCGGGGGGGACCCAGTACTTC.

The CDR3 DNA reads as TGTGCCAGTAGTATCGACAGCTACCGGGAGCTGTTTTTT. Protein product: CASSIDSYRELFF. The gene calls are TRBV19 and TRBJ2-2; D may be TRBD1 (5 bases). V gave up 3 bases and J gave up 9 bases, with 11 bases separating them. The CDR3 has 13 amino acids. CDR1 and CDR2 (germline): LNHDA, SQIVND (reference sequence).

The chain joins TRBV5-1 to TRBJ1-2, with 8 bases fitting TRBD1. This CDR3 comprises 13 residues. Germline V lookup: CDR1 SGHRS, CDR2 YFSETQ. V gave up 0 bases and J gave up 7 bases; unmatched junction bases: 2. The CDR3 loop is CASSLGQGAGYTF. The CDR3, as DNA: TGCGCCAGCAGCTTGGGGCAGGGGGCTGGCTACACCTTC. The variable domain in full, with the rest retrieved from reference TRBV5-1 and TRBJ1-2, is KAGVTQTPRYLIKTRGQQVTLSCSPISGHRSVSWYQQTPGQGLQFLFEYFSETQRNKGNFPGRFSGRQFSNSRSEMNVSTLELGDSALYLCASSLGQGAGYTFGSGTRLTVV.

The CDR3 DNA reads TGTGCCAGCAGTTTAGGGAAGGACAGGGGCGAGCAGTACTTC. It encodes CASSLGKDRGEQYF. The chain combines TRBV27 with TRBJ2-7; 9 positions match TRBD1. This CDR3 is built from 14 residues. With 2 bases clipped from V and 6 bases from J, the junction kept 5 bases outside the gene matches. Germline values: CDR1 MNHEY, CDR2 SMNVEV (reference sequence).

V and J are TRBV9 and TRBJ1-4; perhaps TRBD1 as D (6 bases). Germline V lookup: CDR1 SGDLS, CDR2 YYNGEE. The CDR3 totals 14 residues. V lost 0 bases, J lost 8 bases, and 11 bases lay in between. CDR3 nucleotide sequence: TGTGCCAGCAGCGTAGGGGCAGGGGAGGAAAAACTGTTTTTT. As protein: CASSVGAGEEKLFF.

This clone was seen more than once but under ten times. This rearrangement joins TRBV7-9 to TRBJ2-1; 16 positions match TRBD2. The germline CDR1 and CDR2 sequences are SEHNR and FQNEAQ (reference sequence). V gave up 5 bases and J gave up 8 bases; unmatched junction bases: 9. The CDR3 is made up of 17 amino acids. Here the CDR3 DNA reads TGTGCCAGCAGCCCCGGGACTAGCGGGAGGGCCGTGCATGAGCAGTTCTTC. It is translated as CASSPGTSGRAVHEQFF.

This chain connects TRBV19 to TRBJ2-7, with 9 bases aligning to TRBD1. J lost 0 bases, V lost 5 bases, and 11 bases had no gene match. Germline V gene sequence: CDR1 LNHDA, CDR2 SQIVND (reference sequence). The CDR3 is 17 residues long. In DNA, the CDR3 is TGTGCCAGTAGTTGGGGGACCGGGACAGGGCACTCCTACGAGCAGTACTTC. Translation gives CASSWGTGTGHSYEQYF.

This clone has only a few counts. The chain recombines TRBV2 with TRBJ2-7; TRBD2 matches at 7 bases. The trim removed 3 bases at V and 5 bases at J, leaving 7 bases unmatched. The CDR3 sequence is 14 residues long. Germline V gene lookup returns CDR1 SNHLY and CDR2 FYNNEI. DNA for the CDR3: TGTGCCAGCAGTGAGGGTGGGGGGGTCAACGAGCAGTACTTC. Its protein product is CASSEGGGVNEQYF.

The chain joins TRBV23-1 to TRBJ2-2; 9 bases are shared with TRBD1. TRBV23-1 carries the ORF label, with uncertain function. The V segment lost 4 bases and the J segment 4 bases; nucleotides outside the gene matches: 10. The CDR3 runs to 17 residues. This CDR3 reads CASSRRGQGCPTGELFF. CDR3 in DNA: TGCGCCAGCAGTCGCCGGGGACAGGGATGTCCCACCGGGGAGCTGTTTTTT.

This clone turned up a few times. This sequence joins TRBV7-6 and TRBJ1-1, with 7 bases fitting TRBD1. The CDR3 is made up of 20 amino acids. CDR1 and CDR2 (germline): SGHVS, FNYEAQ. Trimming took 3 bases from V and 0 from J; bases not matched to a gene: 19. CDR3 region: CASSFRPISRDSYMNTEAFF. CDR3 nucleotide sequence: TGTGCCAGCAGCTTTAGGCCGATTTCCCGGGACAGCTATATGAACACTGAAGCTTTCTTT. The entire variable domain, with the rest obtained from reference TRBV7-6 and TRBJ1-1, is as follows: GAGVSQSPRYKVTKRGQDVALRCDPISGHVSLYWYRQALGQGPEFLTYFNYEAQQDKSGLPNDRFSAERPEGSISTLTIQRTEQRDSAMYRCASSFRPISRDSYMNTEAFFGQGTRLTVV.

This clone was detected a few times. The rearrangement joins TRBV9 to TRBJ2-5; the match to TRBD1 covers 11 bases. Germline V gives CDR1 SGDLS, CDR2 YYNGEE. With 0 bases clipped from V and 6 bases from J, the junction kept 7 bases outside the gene matches. The CDR3 extends over 16 amino acids. DNA of the CDR3: TGTGCCAGCAGCGTAGGAAAGGGACAGGGGGACAAGACCCAGTACTTC. Protein product: CASSVGKGQGDKTQYF.

The chain carries TRBV2 and TRBJ2-7; D possibly corresponds to TRBD1 (5 bases). The V gene lost 7 bases and the J gene lost 1 base, with 8 bases spanning the gap. Germline V CDR1 and CDR2: SNHLY, FYNNEI. The CDR3 is made up of 12 amino acids. The DNA of the CDR3 is TGTGCCAGCACACCAGGGTCCTACGAGCAGTACTTC. Translating gives CASTPGSYEQYF. Full variable domain (rest looked up from reference TRBV2 and TRBJ2-7): EPEVTQTPSHQVTQMGQEVILRCVPISNHLYFYWYRQILGQKVEFLVSFYNNEISEKSEIFDDQFSVERPDGSNFTLKIRSTKLEDSAMYFCASTPGSYEQYFGPGTRLTVT.

This rearrangement joins TRBV11-2 to TRBJ2-1, with 8 bases identical to TRBD2. Germline CDR1 is SGHAT and CDR2 is FQNNGV. CDR3 length: 19 amino acids. J lost 7 bases, V lost 0 bases, and 17 bases had no gene match. The CDR3 region is CASSLDFPSPAGAGNEQFF. CDR3 bases: TGTGCCAGCAGCTTAGATTTCCCCTCCCCAGCGGGGGCGGGGAATGAGCAGTTCTTC.

This clone has a handful of counts. This chain links TRBV27 with TRBJ2-7; 8 bases are a match to TRBD1. The germline V gene has CDR1 MNHEY and CDR2 SMNVEV (reference sequence). The ends lost 2 bases at V and 2 bases at J; junction bases unmatched: 5. The CDR3 loop spans 15 amino acids. The CDR3 reads CASSLNRDRPYEQYF. The CDR3 DNA reads TGTGCCAGCAGTTTAAACCGGGACAGGCCCTACGAGCAGTACTTC.